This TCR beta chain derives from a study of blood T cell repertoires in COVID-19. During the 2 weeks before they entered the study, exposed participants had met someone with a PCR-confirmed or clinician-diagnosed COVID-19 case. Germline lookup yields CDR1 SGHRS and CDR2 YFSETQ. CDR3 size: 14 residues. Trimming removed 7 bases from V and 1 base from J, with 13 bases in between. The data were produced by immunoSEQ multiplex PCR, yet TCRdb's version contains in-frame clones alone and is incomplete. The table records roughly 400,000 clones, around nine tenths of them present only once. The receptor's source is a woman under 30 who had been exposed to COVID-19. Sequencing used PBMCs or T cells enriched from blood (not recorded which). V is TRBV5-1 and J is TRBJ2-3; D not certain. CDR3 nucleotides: TGCGCCAGCGGCACCTCGACTCGCACAGATACGCAGTATTTT. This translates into CASGTSTRTDTQYF.